This TCR beta chain stems from a study of blood T cell repertoires in COVID-19 (dated by TCRdb to 2018 to 2021). Some background on the complete study: Samples covering the acute and convalescent phases of COVID-19 were provided by collaborators in the United States, Italy and Spain. The prospective study material was composed of cDNA or gDNA derived from T cells, B-cell-depleted T cells, or PBMCs. The sample metadata nearly always contained a de-identified subject ID, COVID-19 status, age in years and sex. The dataset comprised deeply sampled blood TCRbeta repertoires from subjects exposed to, actively infected with, or recovered from COVID-19. Samples were obtained from the ongoing ImmuneRACE study (first 160 participants) and from 1,254 subjects provided by 6 global collaborators. The repertoires were released in a freely available public database meant as a resource for research on the immune response to SARS-CoV-2. HLA class I and class II types, where available, came from metadata supplied by the sample provider rather than from assay-based typing.

In this sample, this clone turned up once. Its binding antigen is unknown. The input lacks base qualities; no much larger clone sits a single base away. Collaborating institutions collected whole blood in K2EDTA tubes following their own protocols. Collaborator samples were shipped for TCRbeta analysis as frozen whole blood, isolated PBMCs, or DNA extracted from either sample type. Overall study results and their limits: Clinical and demographic metadata were provided uncurated, with the amount varying by source and participant.

TCRbeta CDR3 regions were amplified from genomic DNA using the immunoSEQ Assay, a bias-controlled multiplex PCR. Per the original workflow: Within the assay, amplification of reference gene primers was used to estimate how many nucleated cells each sample contained. Sequence reads were collapsed and filtered to measure the absolute abundance of every unique TCRbeta CDR3 rearrangement. For each sample, productive Simpson clonality was calculated by taking the square root of Simpson's diversity index across productive rearrangements. The source is immuneACCESS, and TCRdb retained only in-frame sequences with V and J called. Part of the clones is not carried over; for the studies checked, unresolved V genes explain less than half of this, and the remainder is unexplained. V, J and clone size derive from that table, while D and trimming were established from the DNA sequence. The sample has 45,000 to 55,000 clones on record, around 84% of them singletons. Of the sample, 25% to 30% is held by the ten largest clones.

Counted from cysteine to phenylalanine, this CDR3 has 15 amino acids. Here the CDR3 DNA is all that survives: 45 bases in frame from base 1. Looking up the germline V gene yields CDR1 SGHAT and CDR2 FQNNGV. The junction shows trimming of 2 bases on V and 9 bases on J, and the gene matches do not reach 8 bases of it. The chain is made from TRBV11-2 and TRBJ2-2; a stretch of 8 junction bases matches TRBD1. This clonotype originated in a human donor in a cohort sampled during active COVID-19. Sequencing was done on a sample of peripheral blood. The bases are TGTGCCAGCAGCTTACCATTCAGGGGGCCCCGGGAGCTGTTTTTT. Translated, it gives CASSLPFRGPRELFF. The reference TRBV11-2 and TRBJ2-2 proteins fill in what lies around the CDR3, so the full variable domain reads EAGVAQSPRYKIIEKRQSVAFWCNPISGHATLYWYQQILGQGPKLLIQFQNNGVVDDSQLPKDRFSAERLKGVDSTLKIQPAKLEDSAVYLCASSLPFRGPRELFFGEGSRLTVL.